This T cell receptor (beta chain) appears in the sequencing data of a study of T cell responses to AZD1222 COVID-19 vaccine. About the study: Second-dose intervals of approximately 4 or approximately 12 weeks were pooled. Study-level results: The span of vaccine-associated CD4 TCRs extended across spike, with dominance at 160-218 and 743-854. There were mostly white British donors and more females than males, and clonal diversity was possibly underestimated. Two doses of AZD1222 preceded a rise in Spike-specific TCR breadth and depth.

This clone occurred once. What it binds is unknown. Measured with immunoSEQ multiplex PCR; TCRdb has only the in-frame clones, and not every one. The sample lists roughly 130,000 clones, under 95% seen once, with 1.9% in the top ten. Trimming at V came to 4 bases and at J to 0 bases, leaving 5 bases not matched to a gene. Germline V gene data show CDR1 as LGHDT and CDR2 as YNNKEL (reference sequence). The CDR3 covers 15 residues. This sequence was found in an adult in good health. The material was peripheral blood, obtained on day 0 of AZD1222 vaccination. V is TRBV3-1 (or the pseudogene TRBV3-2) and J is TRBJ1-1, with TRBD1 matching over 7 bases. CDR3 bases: TGTGCCAGCAGCCGCAGGACAGGCTTGAACACTGAAGCTTTCTTT. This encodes CASSRRTGLNTEAFF.